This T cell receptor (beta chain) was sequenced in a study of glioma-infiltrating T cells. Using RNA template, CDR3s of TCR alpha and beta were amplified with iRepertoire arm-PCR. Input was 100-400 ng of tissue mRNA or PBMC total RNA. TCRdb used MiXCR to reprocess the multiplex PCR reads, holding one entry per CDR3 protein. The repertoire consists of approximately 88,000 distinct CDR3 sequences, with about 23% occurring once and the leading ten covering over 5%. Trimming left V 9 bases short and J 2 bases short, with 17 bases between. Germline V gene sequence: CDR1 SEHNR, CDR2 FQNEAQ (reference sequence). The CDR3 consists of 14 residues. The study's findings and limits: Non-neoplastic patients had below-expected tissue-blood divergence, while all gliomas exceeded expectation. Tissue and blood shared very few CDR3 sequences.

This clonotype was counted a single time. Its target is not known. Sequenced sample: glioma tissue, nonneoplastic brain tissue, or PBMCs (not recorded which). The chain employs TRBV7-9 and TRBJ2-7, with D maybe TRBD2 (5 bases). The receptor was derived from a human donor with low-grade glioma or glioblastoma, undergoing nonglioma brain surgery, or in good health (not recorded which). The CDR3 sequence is CASSIGGSAYEQYF. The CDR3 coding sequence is TGTGCCAGTAGTATAGGCGGGTCCGCCTACGAGCAGTACTTC.